The 25 T cell receptor beta chains below come from one sample, sequenced in a study of tissue T cells after allogeneic stem cell transplantation. The assay was immunoSEQ multiplex PCR, and TCRdb's table has in-frame clones only and misses some. This sample has 25,000 to 35,000 clones, with roughly 85% found just once. Sequencing used blood, obtained before transplantation. The receptor set was obtained from a woman aged 18 to 55 who later had graft-versus-host disease after an allogeneic stem cell transplant.

A single count supports this clone. The rearrangement uses TRBV24-1 and TRBJ2-2, with D unclear. The CDR3 extends over 14 amino acids. Germline loops: CDR1 KGHDR, CDR2 SFDVKD. Trimming pared 0 bases from V and 7 bases from J, leaving 8 bases between. CDR3 protein: CATSDLSDNGELFF. CDR3 DNA sequence: TGTGCCACCAGTGATTTGTCCGATAACGGGGAGCTGTTTTTT.

V gene TRBV9 combines with J gene TRBJ1-6; TRBD1 matches 11 bases. The CDR3 sequence is 15 residues long. With V trimmed by 6 bases and J by 5 bases, 4 bases remained unmatched. Germline CDR1 and CDR2: SGDLS and YYNGEE. This CDR3 reads CASNGQGANNSPLHF. DNA of the CDR3: TGTGCCAGCAACGGACAGGGGGCGAATAATTCACCCCTCCACTTT.

The chain has TRBV28 and TRBJ2-1; the match to TRBD2 covers 7 bases. The CDR3 loop spans 13 amino acids. Germline V gene data show CDR1 as MDHEN and CDR2 as SYDVKM. V shed 8 bases and J 9 bases; nucleotides not matched to a gene: 10. The CDR3 nucleotides read TGTGCCAGCTGGACTAGTGGCCGGGGTGAGCAGTTCTTC. Translation gives CASWTSGRGEQFF.

The chain is built from TRBV3-1 (or the pseudogene TRBV3-2) and TRBJ2-2; D might be TRBD2 (5 bases). CDR1 and CDR2 from the germline V gene are LGHDT and YNNKEL (reference sequence). Trimming stripped 0 bases from V and 6 bases from J, with 11 bases between. The CDR3 sequence is 15 residues long. The CDR3 reads CASSQEGWRAGELFF. The DNA for the CDR3 is TGTGCCAGCAGCCAAGAGGGTTGGCGGGCCGGGGAGCTGTTTTTT.

V is TRBV2 and J is TRBJ1-1; 8 bases match TRBD1. V shed 4 bases, J shed 0 bases, and the junction held 7 bases outside the gene matches. CDR1 is SNHLY and CDR2 is FYNNEI in the germline V gene. This CDR3 is built from 16 residues. The CDR3 sequence: CASSGDLRGLNTEAFF. The DNA for the CDR3 is TGTGCCAGCAGTGGGGATCTCAGGGGGCTGAACACTGAAGCTTTCTTT.

This clone has a handful of counts. V usage is TRBV11-2 and J usage is TRBJ2-5, with D possibly TRBD2 on 5 matching bases. This CDR3 is built from 14 residues. Trimming shortened V by 5 bases and J by 4 bases, and 14 bases separated the two germline ends. From germline, CDR1 is SGHAT and CDR2 FQNNGV. The CDR3 sequence: CASSPGVAGETQYF. CDR3 bases: TGTGCCAGCAGCCCCGGGGTTGCGGGAGAGACCCAGTACTTC.

The rearrangement joins TRBV20-1 to TRBJ1-2; D might be TRBD1 (5 bases). The CDR3 consists of 11 residues. CDR1 is DFQATT, CDR2 SNEGSKA, per germline (reference sequence). V shed 2 bases and J shed 7 bases, with 8 bases lying between them. The DNA for the CDR3 is TGCAGTGCTAGACAGGGTGCTGGCTACACCTTC. Its protein is CSARQGAGYTF.

The chain couples TRBV5-1 to TRBJ1-1, with 8 nucleotides matching TRBD1. The trim removed 5 bases at V and 7 bases at J, leaving 7 bases unmatched. The CDR3 loop spans 13 amino acids. Germline CDR1 is SGHRS and CDR2 is YFSETQ. The CDR3: CASSYGQGLEAFF. CDR3 DNA sequence: TGCGCCAGCAGTTATGGACAGGGCCTTGAAGCTTTCTTT.

This clone was counted once. The V call is TRBV6-1, the J call TRBJ1-2, with D possibly matching TRBD1 (5 bases). This CDR3 has 14 amino acids. Germline V lookup: CDR1 MNHNS, CDR2 SASEGT. V was trimmed by 3 bases and J by 2 bases, leaving 10 bases between them. CDR3: CASSDHRPNYGYTF. In nucleotides, the CDR3 is TGTGCCAGCAGTGATCACAGGCCAAACTATGGCTACACCTTC.

The chain has TRBV7-9 and TRBJ2-3; maybe TRBD2 (6 bases). V was cut by 0 bases and J by 2 bases, with 15 bases left in between. The CDR3 is made up of 17 amino acids. Germline values: CDR1 SEHNR, CDR2 FQNEAQ (reference sequence). The CDR3 loop is CASSLATFRGYTDTQYF. In nucleotides, the CDR3 is TGTGCCAGCAGCTTAGCCACATTTCGGGGGTACACAGATACGCAGTATTTT. Combining the CDR3 with reference TRBV7-9 and TRBJ2-3 gives the whole variable domain DTGVSQNPRHKITKRGQNVTFRCDPISEHNRLYWYRQTLGQGPEFLTYFQNEAQLEKSRLLSDRFSAERPKGSFSTLEIQRTEQGDSAMYLCASSLATFRGYTDTQYFGPGTRLTVL.

This rearrangement joins TRBV9 to TRBJ1-4; possible D gene TRBD1, 6 bases. The CDR3 loop spans 13 amino acids. Germline-derived CDR1 and CDR2 are SGDLS and YYNGEE. V was cut by 3 bases and J by 8 bases, with 11 bases left in between. The CDR3 region is CASSGRTVEKLFF. DNA of the CDR3: TGTGCCAGCAGCGGCAGGACAGTCGAAAAACTGTTTTTT. Together with reference TRBV9 and TRBJ1-4, the CDR3 gives the full variable domain: DSGVTQTPKHLITATGQRVTLRCSPRSGDLSVYWYQQSLDQGLQFLIQYYNGEERAKGNILERFSAQQFPDLHSELNLSSLELGDSALYFCASSGRTVEKLFFGSGTQLSVL.

The V gene is TRBV27, the J gene TRBJ1-6; the D gene is possibly TRBD1 (5 bases). The CDR3 sequence is 15 residues long. Trimming cost V 3 bases and J 6 bases, with 12 bases left between them. Germline V gene lookup returns CDR1 MNHEY and CDR2 SMNVEV (reference sequence). In DNA form, the CDR3 reads TGTGCCAGCAGTTTTCGCGGGGGATCTAATTCACCCCTCCACTTT. It is translated as CASSFRGGSNSPLHF.

The V call is TRBV5-1, the J call TRBJ2-6; D call uncertain. The germline gives CDR1 SGHRS, CDR2 YFSETQ. The CDR3 runs 12 residues. The ends were cut back, 3 bases at V and 2 bases at J, with 0 bases in the middle. The CDR3 sequence: CASSSGANVLTF. The CDR3 coding sequence is TGCGCCAGCAGCTCTGGGGCCAACGTCCTGACTTTC.

DNA for the CDR3: TGTGCCAGCAGCTTCGACAGGGTTGGCCCTGAAGCTTTCTTT. Residues: CASSFDRVGPEAFF. This sequence joins TRBV5-6 and TRBJ1-1, with TRBD1 identical over 7 bases. Losses at the gene ends were 2 bases for V and 6 bases for J; bases not matched to a gene: 7. The CDR3 runs to 14 residues. The germline V gene encodes CDR1 SGHDT and CDR2 YYEEEE.

The chain couples TRBV7-2 to TRBJ2-3; 12 bases map to TRBD2. The CDR3 loop spans 15 amino acids. Germline V gene data show CDR1 as SGHTA and CDR2 as FQGNSA. Germline trimming cut 5 bases from V and 3 bases from J; bases unmatched to any gene: 3. The CDR3 loop is CASSPSGGGTDTQYF. CDR3 coding DNA: TGTGCCAGCAGCCCTAGCGGGGGGGGAACAGATACGCAGTATTTT.

This rearrangement joins TRBV11-1 to TRBJ2-1, with a tentative D call TRBD1 (5 bases). CDR1 is SGHAT and CDR2 is FQDESV in the germline V gene (reference sequence). The CDR3 is 14 residues long. The V and J ends lost 5 bases and 8 bases respectively, with 16 bases between them. CDR3 nucleotide sequence: TGTGCCAGCAGCCTAGGACACGTTAGGGATGAGCAGTTCTTC. Its translation: CASSLGHVRDEQFF.

CDR3 DNA sequence: TGTGCCACCAGCAGAGATCGAGGACTCCTGGGCTACACCTTC. Amino acid sequence: CATSRDRGLLGYTF. The rearrangement links TRBV15 to TRBJ1-2; D uncertain. V gave up 0 bases and J gave up 8 bases, with 13 bases separating them. CDR3 length equals 14 residues. Germline V gene sequence: CDR1 LNHNV, CDR2 YYDKDF (reference sequence). Combining the CDR3 with reference TRBV15 and TRBJ1-2 gives the whole variable domain DAMVIQNPRYQVTQFGKPVTLSCSQTLNHNVMYWYQQKSSQAPKLLFHYYDKDFNNEADTPDNFQSRRPNTSFCFLDIRSPGLGDTAMYLCATSRDRGLLGYTFGSGTRLTVV.

This sequence joins TRBV6-5 and TRBJ2-7, with D uncertain. The V and J ends lost 6 bases and 4 bases respectively, with 13 bases between them. This CDR3 region has 13 residues. Germline V CDR1 and CDR2: MNHEY, SVGAGI. The DNA of the CDR3 is TGTGCCAGCAGACCGACGGGTAGGTACGAGCAGTACTTC. Translated: CASRPTGRYEQYF.

The V call is TRBV5-1, the J call TRBJ1-5; D is undetermined. Germline V gene sequence: CDR1 SGHRS, CDR2 YFSETQ. The CDR3 runs 14 residues. The ends were cut back, 0 bases at V and 5 bases at J, with 9 bases in the middle. CDR3: CASSLEAGDQPQHF. CDR3 nucleotide sequence: TGCGCCAGCAGCTTGGAGGCCGGGGATCAGCCCCAGCATTTT.

The V gene is TRBV11-2, the J gene TRBJ1-4; no firm D call. Trimming cost V 0 bases and J 0 bases, with 14 bases left between them. This CDR3 is built from 18 residues. Germline CDR1 and CDR2: SGHAT and FQNNGV. CDR3 region: CASSLDPRLGATNEKLFF. In nucleotides, the CDR3 is TGTGCCAGCAGCTTAGACCCCAGATTGGGTGCAACTAATGAAAAACTGTTTTTT.

This chain uses TRBV5-8 with TRBJ1-5, with D possibly TRBD1 on 6 matching bases. Trimming stripped 3 bases from V and 4 bases from J, with 23 bases between. From germline, CDR1 is SGHTS and CDR2 YDEGEE. This CDR3 is built from 18 residues. CDR3 region: CASSSPQRTATINQPQHF. CDR3 DNA sequence: TGTGCCAGCAGCTCCCCGCAACGGACAGCGACTATAAATCAGCCCCAGCATTTT.

This sequence joins TRBV18 and TRBJ2-1; perhaps TRBD1 as D (6 bases). The V and J ends lost 3 bases and 5 bases respectively, with 17 bases between them. Germline V lookup: CDR1 KGHSH, CDR2 LQKENI. The CDR3 spans 16 residues. The CDR3 is CASSPLQGERNNEQFF. The DNA for the CDR3 is TGTGCCAGCTCACCGTTACAGGGTGAGAGGAACAATGAGCAGTTCTTC.

The chain uses TRBV4-2 and TRBJ1-3, with D maybe TRBD1 (5 bases). The CDR3 runs 15 residues. Germline V gene sequence: CDR1 LGHNA, CDR2 YNFKEQ. V gave up 1 base and J gave up 3 bases, with 10 bases separating them. The CDR3 loop reads CASSQAGTVGNTIYF. In nucleotides, the CDR3 is TGTGCCAGCAGCCAAGCCGGGACGGTTGGAAACACCATATATTTT.

The J gene is TRBJ1-2, the V gene TRBV4-1, with TRBD1 matching over 7 bases. Germline V gives CDR1 MGHRA, CDR2 YSYEKL. The V segment lost 2 bases and the J segment 6 bases; nucleotides outside the gene matches: 15. This CDR3 spans 17 amino acids. This CDR3 is CASSQFDRTRGRDGYTF. CDR3 nucleotides: TGCGCCAGCAGCCAATTCGATCGAACAAGGGGGCGTGATGGCTACACCTTC.

The rearrangement joins TRBV4-1 to TRBJ1-3, with TRBD1 matching over 7 bases. The germline V gene has CDR1 MGHRA and CDR2 YSYEKL. Germline trimming cut 0 bases from V and 0 bases from J; bases unmatched to any gene: 5. The CDR3 runs to 17 residues. The CDR3 region is CASSQDPGQYSGNTIYF. CDR3 DNA sequence: TGCGCCAGCAGCCAAGATCCGGGACAGTACTCTGGAAACACCATATATTTT.